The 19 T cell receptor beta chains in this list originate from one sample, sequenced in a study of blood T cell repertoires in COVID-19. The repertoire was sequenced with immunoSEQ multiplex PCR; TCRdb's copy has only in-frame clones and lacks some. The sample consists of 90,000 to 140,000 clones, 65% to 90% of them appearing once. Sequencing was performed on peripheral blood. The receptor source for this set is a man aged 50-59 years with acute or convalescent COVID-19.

The CDR3 loop reads CASSLWTSGRLQETQYF. The CDR3 bases are TGTGCCAGCAGCCTCTGGACTAGCGGGAGGTTACAAGAGACCCAGTACTTC. This chain links TRBV14 with TRBJ2-5, with TRBD2 matching over 14 bases. This CDR3 contains 17 residues. Germline trimming cut 4 bases from V and 2 bases from J; bases unmatched to any gene: 6. CDR1 and CDR2 (germline): SGHDN, FVKESK.

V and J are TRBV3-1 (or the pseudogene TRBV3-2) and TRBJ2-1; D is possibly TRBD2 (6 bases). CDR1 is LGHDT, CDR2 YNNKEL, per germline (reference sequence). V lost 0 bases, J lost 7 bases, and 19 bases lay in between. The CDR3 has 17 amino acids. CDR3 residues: CASSQESGASVQNEQFF. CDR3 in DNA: TGTGCCAGCAGCCAAGAGTCGGGAGCTTCCGTACAGAATGAGCAGTTCTTC.

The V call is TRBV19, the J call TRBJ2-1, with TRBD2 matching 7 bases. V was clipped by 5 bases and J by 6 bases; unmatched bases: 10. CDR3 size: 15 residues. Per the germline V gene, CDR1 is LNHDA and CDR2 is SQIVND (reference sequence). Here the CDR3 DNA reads TGTGCCAGTAGTCCAAGGGAGGGGTTCGGCAATGAGCAGTTCTTC. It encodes CASSPREGFGNEQFF. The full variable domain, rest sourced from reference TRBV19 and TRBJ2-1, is DGGITQSPKYLFRKEGQNVTLSCEQNLNHDAMYWYRQDPGQGLRLIYYSQIVNDFQKGDIAEGYSVSREKKESFPLTVTSAQKNPTAFYLCASSPREGFGNEQFFGPGTRLTVL.

The DNA of the CDR3 is TGCGCCAGCAGCTTGGGTGGGATCGGGAATACGCAGTATTTT. Translating it yields CASSLGGIGNTQYF. This sequence joins TRBV5-1 and TRBJ2-3; D is possibly TRBD2 (5 bases). The V gene lost 0 bases and the J gene lost 7 bases, with 12 bases spanning the gap. Germline V lookup: CDR1 SGHRS, CDR2 YFSETQ. The length of the CDR3 is 14 residues.

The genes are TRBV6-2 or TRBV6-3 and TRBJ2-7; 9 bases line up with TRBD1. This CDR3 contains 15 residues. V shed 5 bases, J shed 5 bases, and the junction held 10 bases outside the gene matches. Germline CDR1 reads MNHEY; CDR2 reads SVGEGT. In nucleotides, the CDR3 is TGTGCCAGCAGTCGGCCGGGACAGGGCTTCAACGAGCAGTACTTC. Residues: CASSRPGQGFNEQYF.

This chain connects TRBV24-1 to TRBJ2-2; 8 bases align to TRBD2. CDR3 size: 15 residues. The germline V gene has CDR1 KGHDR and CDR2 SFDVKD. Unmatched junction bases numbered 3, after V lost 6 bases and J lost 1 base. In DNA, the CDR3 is TGTGCCACCAGTAGCGGGAGTAAGAACACCGGGGAGCTGTTTTTT. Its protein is CATSSGSKNTGELFF.

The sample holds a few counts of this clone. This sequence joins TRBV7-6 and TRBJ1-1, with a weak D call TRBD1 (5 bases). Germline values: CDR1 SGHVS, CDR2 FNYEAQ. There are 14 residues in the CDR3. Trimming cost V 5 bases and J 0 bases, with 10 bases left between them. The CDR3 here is CASSDSFMNTEAFF. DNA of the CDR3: TGTGCCAGCAGCGACAGTTTCATGAACACTGAAGCTTTCTTT.

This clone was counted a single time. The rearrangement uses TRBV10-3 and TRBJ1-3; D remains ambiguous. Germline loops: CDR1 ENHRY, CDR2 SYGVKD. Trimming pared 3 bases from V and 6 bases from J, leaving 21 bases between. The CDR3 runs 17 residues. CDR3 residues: CAISDLSSAGIKNTIYF. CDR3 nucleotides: TGTGCCATCAGTGACCTATCGAGTGCGGGGATAAAAAACACCATATATTTT.

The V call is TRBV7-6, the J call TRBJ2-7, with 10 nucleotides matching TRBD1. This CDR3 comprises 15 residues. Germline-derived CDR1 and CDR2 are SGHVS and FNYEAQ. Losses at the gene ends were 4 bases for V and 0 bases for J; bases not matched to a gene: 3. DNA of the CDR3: TGTGCCAGCAGCTCTCGGACAGGGGGCTCCTACGAGCAGTACTTC. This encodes CASSSRTGGSYEQYF.

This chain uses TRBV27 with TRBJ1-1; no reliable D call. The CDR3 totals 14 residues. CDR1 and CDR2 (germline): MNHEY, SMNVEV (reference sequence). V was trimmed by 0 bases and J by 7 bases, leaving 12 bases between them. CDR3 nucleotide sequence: TGTGCCAGCAGTTTATCGAGAGAAACTCATGAAGCTTTCTTT. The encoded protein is CASSLSRETHEAFF.

The CDR3 coding sequence is TGTGCCAGCAGCTTCGGGGGGACTACAGACAATGAGCAGTTCTTC. It codes for CASSFGGTTDNEQFF. V is TRBV5-4 and J is TRBJ2-1; 7 bases match TRBD2. The J segment lost 5 bases and the V segment lost 2 bases, leaving 7 bases of the junction unmatched. The CDR3 extends over 15 amino acids. Germline V gene lookup returns CDR1 SGHNT and CDR2 YYREEE (reference sequence).

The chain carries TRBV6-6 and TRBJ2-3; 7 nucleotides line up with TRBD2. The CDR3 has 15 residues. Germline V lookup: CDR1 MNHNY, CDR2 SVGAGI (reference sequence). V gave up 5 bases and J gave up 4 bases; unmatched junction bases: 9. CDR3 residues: CASSQPGLRADTQYF. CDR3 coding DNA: TGTGCCAGCAGTCAACCGGGACTACGGGCAGATACGCAGTATTTT.

The CDR3 DNA is TGTGCCAGCAGCTTAGGCGGGAGGGTGGGCGAGACCCAGTACTTC. Translated, it gives CASSLGGRVGETQYF. The J gene is TRBJ2-5, the V gene TRBV7-3, with 9 bases identical to TRBD2. With V trimmed by 2 bases and J by 5 bases, 6 bases remained unmatched. Germline V gene sequence: CDR1 SGHTA, CDR2 FQGTGA. This CDR3 comprises 15 residues.

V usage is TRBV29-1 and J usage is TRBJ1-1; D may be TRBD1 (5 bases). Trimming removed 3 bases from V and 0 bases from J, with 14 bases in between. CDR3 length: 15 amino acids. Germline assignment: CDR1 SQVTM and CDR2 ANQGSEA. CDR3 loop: CSVEGPLGMNTEAFF. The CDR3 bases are TGCAGCGTTGAGGGGCCGCTTGGGATGAACACTGAAGCTTTCTTT. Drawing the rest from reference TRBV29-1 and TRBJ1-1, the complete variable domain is SAVISQKPSRDICQRGTSLTIQCQVDSQVTMMFWYRQQPGQSLTLIATANQGSEATYESGFVIDKFPISRPNLTFSTLTVSNMSPEDSSIYLCSVEGPLGMNTEAFFGQGTRLTVV.

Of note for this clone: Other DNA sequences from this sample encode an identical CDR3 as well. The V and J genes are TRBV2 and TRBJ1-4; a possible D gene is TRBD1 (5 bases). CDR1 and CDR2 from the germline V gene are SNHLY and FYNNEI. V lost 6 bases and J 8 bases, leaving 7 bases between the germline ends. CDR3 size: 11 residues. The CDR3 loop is CASRQEEKLFF. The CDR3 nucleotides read TGTGCCAGCAGACAGGAAGAAAAACTGTTTTTT. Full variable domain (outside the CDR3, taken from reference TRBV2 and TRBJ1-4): EPEVTQTPSHQVTQMGQEVILRCVPISNHLYFYWYRQILGQKVEFLVSFYNNEISEKSEIFDDQFSVERPDGSNFTLKIRSTKLEDSAMYFCASRQEEKLFFGSGTQLSVL.

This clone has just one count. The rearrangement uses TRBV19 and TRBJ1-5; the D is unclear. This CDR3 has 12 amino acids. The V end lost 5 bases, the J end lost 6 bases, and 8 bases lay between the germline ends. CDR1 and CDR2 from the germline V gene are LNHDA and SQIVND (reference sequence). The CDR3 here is CASSYGFQPQHF. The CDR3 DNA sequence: TGTGCCAGTAGTTACGGGTTTCAGCCCCAGCATTTT.

The CDR3 nucleotides are TGTGCCAGCAGCTTGGGACTCTCTAGGAATCAGCCCCAGCATTTT. Its protein product is CASSLGLSRNQPQHF. The chain employs TRBV11-2 and TRBJ1-5; possible D gene TRBD1, 5 bases. CDR3 size: 15 residues. With 3 bases removed from V and 4 bases from J, the gap between germline ends came to 13 bases. Per germline, CDR1 SGHAT and CDR2 FQNNGV.

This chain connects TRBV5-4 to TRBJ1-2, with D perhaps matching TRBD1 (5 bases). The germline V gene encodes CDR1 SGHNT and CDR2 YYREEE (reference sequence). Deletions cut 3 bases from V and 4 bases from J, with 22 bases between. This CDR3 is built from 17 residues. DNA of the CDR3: TGTGCCAGCAGCTCTGACGGTAGGGCAGGGCCGGTCTATGGCTACACCTTC. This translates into CASSSDGRAGPVYGYTF.

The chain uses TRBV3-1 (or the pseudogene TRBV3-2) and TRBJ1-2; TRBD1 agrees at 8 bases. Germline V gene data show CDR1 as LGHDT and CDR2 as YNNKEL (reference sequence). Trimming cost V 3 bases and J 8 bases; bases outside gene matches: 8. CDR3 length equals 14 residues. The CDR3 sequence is CASSQLGQDGGYTF. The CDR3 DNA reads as TGTGCCAGCAGCCAGCTGGGACAGGATGGGGGCTACACCTTC.